This passage covers 16 T cell receptor beta chains from one sample sequenced in a study of blood T cell repertoires in COVID-19. The method was immunoSEQ multiplex PCR; TCRdb's version includes in-frame clones alone and lacks a portion of them. The sample holds fewer than 120,000 clones, around 76% seen once. Sequencing was performed on peripheral blood. The receptor source for this set is a woman of 80 years or more with acute or convalescent COVID-19.

The gene calls are TRBV7-9 and TRBJ2-7; 7 bases are shared with TRBD2. The CDR3 has 15 amino acids. Unmatched junction bases numbered 5, after V lost 0 bases and J lost 3 bases. CDR1 is SEHNR, CDR2 FQNEAQ, per germline (reference sequence). Here the CDR3 reads CASSLAGLAVYEQYF. CDR3 sequence (DNA): TGTGCCAGCAGCTTAGCGGGGCTAGCGGTCTACGAGCAGTACTTC.

The chain combines TRBV7-6 with TRBJ2-6; tentative D call: TRBD1 (6 bases). Germline V lookup: CDR1 SGHVS, CDR2 FNYEAQ. The CDR3 has 15 residues. Between the trimmed V and J ends, which lost 5 bases and 1 base, there was a span of 9 bases. DNA for the CDR3: TGTGCCAGCAGCCTCGGACAGTCTGGGGCCAACGTCCTGACTTTC. Translation gives CASSLGQSGANVLTF. Combining the CDR3 with reference TRBV7-6 and TRBJ2-6 gives the whole variable domain GAGVSQSPRYKVTKRGQDVALRCDPISGHVSLYWYRQALGQGPEFLTYFNYEAQQDKSGLPNDRFSAERPEGSISTLTIQRTEQRDSAMYRCASSLGQSGANVLTFGAGSRLTVL.

The chain has TRBV19 and TRBJ1-6, with 7 positions matching TRBD1. The CDR3 loop spans 16 amino acids. Germline CDR1 is LNHDA and CDR2 is SQIVND (reference sequence). The V gene end was trimmed by 7 bases and the J gene end by 10 bases; junction bases not matched to a gene: 16. Here the CDR3 reads CASTSQQTGIGSPLHF. As DNA, the CDR3 is TGTGCCAGTACCTCTCAGCAGACAGGGATAGGATCACCCCTCCACTTT.

The rearrangement links TRBV3-1 (or the pseudogene TRBV3-2) to TRBJ2-7; no reliable D call. CDR3 length: 11 amino acids. Germline V gene lookup returns CDR1 LGHDT and CDR2 YNNKEL (reference sequence). V lost 1 base and J 6 bases, leaving 4 bases between the germline ends. This CDR3 is CASSQAFEQYF. In DNA form, the CDR3 reads TGTGCCAGCAGCCAAGCCTTCGAGCAGTACTTC.

The rearrangement joins TRBV4-1 to TRBJ2-4; a possible D gene is TRBD2 (6 bases). The CDR3 loop spans 14 amino acids. Germline CDR1 reads MGHRA; CDR2 reads YSYEKL. The V gene lost 2 bases and the J gene lost 7 bases, with 12 bases spanning the gap. The CDR3 here is CASSQPTSRNIQYF. The CDR3 bases are TGCGCCAGCAGCCAACCCACTAGCCGTAACATTCAGTACTTC.

The chain has TRBV10-3 and TRBJ2-2; 9 nucleotides line up with TRBD1. Germline V gene lookup returns CDR1 ENHRY and CDR2 SYGVKD. The junction had 6 bases not matched to a gene; V was cut back by 6 bases and J by 7 bases. This CDR3 has 14 residues. In nucleotides, the CDR3 is TGTGCCATCAGGACAGGGGGTGAAGTCGGGGAGCTGTTTTTT. It yields the protein CAIRTGGEVGELFF.

At least ten counts were recorded for this clone. The J gene is TRBJ1-5, the V gene TRBV10-2; 9 bases match TRBD1. The CDR3 contains 12 residues. The J segment lost 6 bases and the V segment lost 8 bases, leaving 2 bases of the junction unmatched. CDR1 WSHSY and CDR2 SAAADI come from the germline V gene. The CDR3 spells CASLDRGQPQHF. Here the CDR3 DNA reads TGCGCCAGCCTGGACAGGGGTCAGCCCCAGCATTTT.

The genes are TRBV6-5 and TRBJ1-4; the D gene is possibly TRBD1 (6 bases). Deletions cut 0 bases from V and 8 bases from J, with 13 bases between. There are 15 residues in the CDR3. The germline CDR1 and CDR2 sequences are MNHEY and SVGAGI. Written as DNA, the CDR3 is TGTGCCAGCAGTTACTCTGCAGGGGCATGGGAAAAACTGTTTTTT. Its protein product is CASSYSAGAWEKLFF.

The chain employs TRBV5-6 and TRBJ2-7; no definite D call. The germline CDR1 and CDR2 sequences are SGHDT and YYEEEE. Between the trimmed V and J ends, which lost 0 bases and 4 bases, there was a span of 8 bases. The CDR3 has 13 amino acids. CDR3 amino acids: CASSLAVLYEQYF. Written as DNA, the CDR3 is TGTGCCAGCAGCTTGGCGGTGTTATACGAGCAGTACTTC.

This chain uses TRBV5-5 with TRBJ2-1, with a weak D call TRBD1 (6 bases). The CDR3 is 13 amino acids. CDR1 is SGHKS and CDR2 is YYEKEE in the germline V gene (reference sequence). V lost 4 bases, J lost 8 bases, and 13 bases lay in between. The chain's CDR3 is CASSIQGWDEQFF. As DNA, the CDR3 is TGTGCCAGCAGCATACAGGGTTGGGATGAGCAGTTCTTC.

This clone was observed a handful of times. This chain uses TRBV9 with TRBJ2-3; 16 bases align to TRBD2. The CDR3 has 18 residues. Germline V gene data show CDR1 as SGDLS and CDR2 as YYNGEE. V shed 6 bases and J 1 base; nucleotides not matched to a gene: 8. The DNA for the CDR3 is TGTGCCAGCACCCCGGGACTAGCGGGGGGGCGGGGCACAGATACGCAGTATTTT. This encodes CASTPGLAGGRGTDTQYF. Combining the CDR3 with reference TRBV9 and TRBJ2-3 gives the whole variable domain DSGVTQTPKHLITATGQRVTLRCSPRSGDLSVYWYQQSLDQGLQFLIQYYNGEERAKGNILERFSAQQFPDLHSELNLSSLELGDSALYFCASTPGLAGGRGTDTQYFGPGTRLTVL.

For the CDR3, the DNA is TGTGCCAGCAGCTTAGGACAGGGGGAAAAACTGTTTTTT. This sequence encodes CASSLGQGEKLFF. This sequence joins TRBV11-2 and TRBJ1-4, with 8 bases that match TRBD1. After removal of 1 base from V and 8 bases from J, the junction contained 0 bases not matched to a gene. The CDR3 runs to 13 residues. The V gene's germline CDR1 is SGHAT and CDR2 FQNNGV.

V gene TRBV27 combines with J gene TRBJ2-1; the match to TRBD2 covers 15 bases. The CDR3 contains 18 residues. CDR1 and CDR2 (germline): MNHEY, SMNVEV (reference sequence). The V segment lost 6 bases and the J segment 1 base; nucleotides outside the gene matches: 7. CDR3 protein: CASSPGTSGRPSYNEQFF. Written as DNA, the CDR3 is TGTGCCAGCAGCCCCGGGACTAGCGGGAGGCCATCCTACAATGAGCAGTTCTTC.

A few counts support this clone. The rearrangement joins TRBV4-1 to TRBJ2-1, with D possibly being TRBD2 (6 bases). This CDR3 has 14 amino acids. The germline gives CDR1 MGHRA, CDR2 YSYEKL. V was cut by 4 bases and J by 9 bases, with 16 bases left in between. The CDR3 DNA reads TGCGCCAGCAGCCCCGGACTGGTGGAGGGTGAGCAGTTCTTC. Translating it yields CASSPGLVEGEQFF.

The chain uses TRBV10-3 and TRBJ2-2; D is unclear. Germline V CDR1 and CDR2: ENHRY, SYGVKD. The CDR3 runs to 12 residues. V lost 3 bases, J lost 7 bases, and 6 bases lay in between. The chain's CDR3 is CAISDPYGELFF. CDR3 nucleotide sequence: TGTGCCATCAGTGACCCCTACGGGGAGCTGTTTTTT.

The chain is built from TRBV20-1 and TRBJ2-3; TRBD1 agrees at 9 bases. The CDR3 totals 15 residues. In germline, CDR1 is DFQATT, CDR2 SNEGSKA (reference sequence). V was pared by 3 bases and J by 3 bases, with 7 bases of the junction left unmatched. CDR3: CSASKTGGGTDTQYF. As DNA, the CDR3 is TGCAGTGCTAGTAAGACAGGGGGAGGGACAGATACGCAGTATTTT.